A selection of T cell receptor beta chains follows, all from one sample in a study of cytomegalovirus exposure and HLA in healthy donors. Clones were sequenced by immunoSEQ multiplex PCR, and TCRdb holds only the in-frame ones, with some missing. This repertoire includes 200,000 or so clones. Source material: PBMCs. These receptors came from a boy aged 5-17 years in good health and CMV-seronegative. Each CDR3 is given with its conserved first and last residue. The order of the fields is D gene, CDR3 length, V gene, J gene, CDR3 DNA, CDR3 protein. D genes are given only for firm matches.

d_call: NA
cdr3_length: 16
v_call: TRBV9
j_call: TRBJ2-1
cdr3_nt: TGTGCCAGCAGCGCCCCGCCAGGGGACCCCTACAATGAGCAGTTCTTC
cdr3_aa: CASSAPPGDPYNEQFF

d_call: TRBD1
cdr3_length: 13
v_call: TRBV6-1
j_call: TRBJ1-2
cdr3_nt: TGTGCCAGCAGTAAGGCCACAGGGGCGGGCTACACCTTC
cdr3_aa: CASSKATGAGYTF

d_call: NA
cdr3_length: 19
v_call: TRBV30
j_call: TRBJ2-6
cdr3_nt: TGTGCCTGGTGTCCCGGTTTGTGGGACTTCAAGGAGGTGGCCAACGTCCTGACTTTC
cdr3_aa: CAWCPGLWDFKEVANVLTF

d_call: TRBD2
cdr3_length: 15
v_call: TRBV2
j_call: TRBJ2-3
cdr3_nt: TGTGCCAGCAGAGGACTAGCGGGGGGGGCAGATACGCAGTATTTT
cdr3_aa: CASRGLAGGADTQYF

d_call: NA
cdr3_length: 16
v_call: TRBV9
j_call: TRBJ1-1
cdr3_nt: TGTGCCAGCAGCGTGGGCACGGGGGAGGTTGACACTGAAGCTTTCTTT
cdr3_aa: CASSVGTGEVDTEAFF

d_call: NA
cdr3_length: 14
v_call: TRBV6-5
j_call: TRBJ1-4
cdr3_nt: TGTGCCAGCACCGAACAGGGAGGGAACGAAAAACTGTTTTTT
cdr3_aa: CASTEQGGNEKLFF

d_call: TRBD1
cdr3_length: 19
v_call: TRBV11-2
j_call: TRBJ2-4
cdr3_nt: TGTGCCAGCAGCTTAGTTTATGGACAGGGGTTTATTGCCAAAAACATTCAGTACTTC
cdr3_aa: CASSLVYGQGFIAKNIQYF

d_call: TRBD1
cdr3_length: 15
v_call: TRBV5-1
j_call: TRBJ2-7
cdr3_nt: TGCGCCAGCAGCCTAGGTGGGACAGGGGATTACGAGCAGTACTTC
cdr3_aa: CASSLGGTGDYEQYF

d_call: TRBD1
cdr3_length: 15
v_call: TRBV29-1
j_call: TRBJ2-4
cdr3_nt: TGCAGCGTAGGCACAGGGGCGAGGTTCAAAAACATTCAGTACTTC
cdr3_aa: CSVGTGARFKNIQYF

d_call: NA
cdr3_length: 13
v_call: TRBV6-5
j_call: TRBJ2-3
cdr3_nt: TGTGCCAGCAGTAGCGGGTCCCCAGATACGCAGTATTTT
cdr3_aa: CASSSGSPDTQYF

d_call: TRBD1
cdr3_length: 16
v_call: TRBV11-2
j_call: TRBJ1-3
cdr3_nt: TGTGCCAGCAGCTCAACAGGGGGCGCCTATGGAAACACCATATATTTT
cdr3_aa: CASSSTGGAYGNTIYF

d_call: NA
cdr3_length: 15
v_call: TRBV19
j_call: TRBJ2-2
cdr3_nt: TGTGCCAGTAGTCCCCCAGGGCGCGACACCGGGGAGCTGTTTTTT
cdr3_aa: CASSPPGRDTGELFF

d_call: TRBD2
cdr3_length: 17
v_call: TRBV9
j_call: TRBJ2-5
cdr3_nt: TGTGCCAGCAGCAGATGGTCGAGCGGGGGGGCGCAAGAGACCCAGTACTTC
cdr3_aa: CASSRWSSGGAQETQYF

d_call: TRBD1
cdr3_length: 15
v_call: TRBV5-1
j_call: TRBJ1-1
cdr3_nt: TGCGCCAGCAGCTTGGTTCCTCAGGGGGTGCGAGAAGCTTTCTTT
cdr3_aa: CASSLVPQGVREAFF

d_call: TRBD2
cdr3_length: 14
v_call: TRBV5-4
j_call: TRBJ2-7
cdr3_nt: TGTGCCAGCAGCGGGGGACTAGCGGGGGGCGAGCAGTACTTC
cdr3_aa: CASSGGLAGGEQYF

d_call: TRBD2
cdr3_length: 14
v_call: TRBV28
j_call: TRBJ2-1
cdr3_nt: TGTGCCAGCACGCGGGGGATTACCTACAATGAGCAGTTCTTC
cdr3_aa: CASTRGITYNEQFF

d_call: NA
cdr3_length: 16
v_call: TRBV7-2
j_call: TRBJ1-2
cdr3_nt: TGTGCCAGCAGCTTAGTCGGGCAGGGTTCTAACTATGGCTACACCTTC
cdr3_aa: CASSLVGQGSNYGYTF

d_call: TRBD2
cdr3_length: 17
v_call: TRBV7-8
j_call: TRBJ2-1
cdr3_nt: TGTGCCAGCAGCCTGTCTAGCGGGGAACTCTCCTACAATGAGCAGTTCTTC
cdr3_aa: CASSLSSGELSYNEQFF

d_call: NA
cdr3_length: 15
v_call: TRBV7-2
j_call: TRBJ1-2
cdr3_nt: TGTGCCAGCAGCTTAGGACAGGCACGAGTACGTGGCTACACCTTC
cdr3_aa: CASSLGQARVRGYTF

d_call: NA
cdr3_length: 16
v_call: TRBV9
j_call: TRBJ2-2
cdr3_nt: TGTGCCAGCAGCGTAGATACAGGACGAGGCACCGGGGAGCTGTTTTTT
cdr3_aa: CASSVDTGRGTGELFF

d_call: NA
cdr3_length: 14
v_call: TRBV7-9
j_call: TRBJ1-1
cdr3_nt: TGTGCCAGCCGCTCTGAGTCGACGGGAAGCGTCGCTTTCTTT
cdr3_aa: CASRSESTGSVAFF

d_call: TRBD1
cdr3_length: 13
v_call: TRBV4-1
j_call: TRBJ1-4
cdr3_nt: TGCGCCAGCGGACAGGGAATTGGAGAAAAACTGTTTTTT
cdr3_aa: CASGQGIGEKLFF

d_call: TRBD1
cdr3_length: 16
v_call: TRBV19
j_call: TRBJ2-7
cdr3_nt: TGTGCCAGTAGTCCAAGACAGGGGGTACCTCCGGCCGAGCAGTACTTC
cdr3_aa: CASSPRQGVPPAEQYF

d_call: TRBD1
cdr3_length: 15
v_call: TRBV28
j_call: TRBJ2-7
cdr3_nt: TGTGCCAGCAGCCCCACAGGGGCCCTTTCCTACGAGCAGTACTTC
cdr3_aa: CASSPTGALSYEQYF

d_call: NA
cdr3_length: 15
v_call: TRBV7-2
j_call: TRBJ1-2
cdr3_nt: TGTGCCAGCAGCTGGGAGGGATCACGACCGGGTGGCTACACCTTC
cdr3_aa: CASSWEGSRPGGYTF

d_call: NA
cdr3_length: 12
v_call: TRBV7-2
j_call: TRBJ2-1
cdr3_nt: TGTGCCAGCAGCTTAGCGCGCGGGGAGCAGTTCTTC
cdr3_aa: CASSLARGEQFF

d_call: NA
cdr3_length: 14
v_call: TRBV5-4
j_call: TRBJ1-1
cdr3_nt: TGTGCCAGCAGAATGAGGGCTATGAACACTGAAGCTTTCTTT
cdr3_aa: CASRMRAMNTEAFF

d_call: TRBD1
cdr3_length: 15
v_call: TRBV27
j_call: TRBJ2-7
cdr3_nt: TGTGCCAGCAGTTACACGACAGGGTGGTCCTACGAGCAGTACTTC
cdr3_aa: CASSYTTGWSYEQYF

d_call: TRBD2
cdr3_length: 14
v_call: TRBV4-2
j_call: TRBJ2-7
cdr3_nt: TGTGCCAGCAGCCATCCAACTAGCGACTACGAGCAGTACTTC
cdr3_aa: CASSHPTSDYEQYF

d_call: TRBD1
cdr3_length: 17
v_call: TRBV5-4
j_call: TRBJ1-2
cdr3_nt: TGTGCCAGCAGCCCGGGGACAGGGAAGCCTCGGGGCAGTGGCTACACCTTC
cdr3_aa: CASSPGTGKPRGSGYTF

d_call: NA
cdr3_length: 15
v_call: TRBV11-2
j_call: TRBJ1-3
cdr3_nt: TGTGCCAGCAGCCCCGGGACATATTCTGGAAACACCATATATTTT
cdr3_aa: CASSPGTYSGNTIYF

d_call: NA
cdr3_length: 14
v_call: TRBV5-1
j_call: TRBJ2-2
cdr3_nt: TGCGCCAGCAGCTTGGGACAGTCGGCCGGGGAGCTGTTTTTT
cdr3_aa: CASSLGQSAGELFF

d_call: NA
cdr3_length: 16
v_call: TRBV14
j_call: TRBJ1-1
cdr3_nt: TGTGCCAGCAGCTCGAAACTCACAGGGCAGAACACTGAAGCTTTCTTT
cdr3_aa: CASSSKLTGQNTEAFF

d_call: NA
cdr3_length: 13
v_call: TRBV7-3
j_call: TRBJ1-1
cdr3_nt: TGTGCCAGCAGCCCACAGGGGAACACTGAAGCTTTCTTT
cdr3_aa: CASSPQGNTEAFF

d_call: TRBD1
cdr3_length: 14
v_call: TRBV28
j_call: TRBJ1-4
cdr3_nt: TGTGCCAGCAGCTGGACAGGGCTAGGTGAAAAACTGTTTTTT
cdr3_aa: CASSWTGLGEKLFF

d_call: NA
cdr3_length: 15
v_call: TRBV13
j_call: TRBJ2-1
cdr3_nt: TGTGCCAGCACCACCCGTTCACTCCCCTACAATGAGCAGTTCTTC
cdr3_aa: CASTTRSLPYNEQFF

d_call: TRBD1
cdr3_length: 15
v_call: TRBV7-9
j_call: TRBJ2-7
cdr3_nt: TGTGCCAGCAGCTTAACGACAGGGTTTACCTACGAGCAGTACTTC
cdr3_aa: CASSLTTGFTYEQYF

d_call: TRBD1
cdr3_length: 16
v_call: TRBV30
j_call: TRBJ2-4
cdr3_nt: TGTGCCTGGAGTCTGACAGGGCGGAGTGTCAAAAACATTCAGTACTTC
cdr3_aa: CAWSLTGRSVKNIQYF

d_call: NA
cdr3_length: 15
v_call: TRBV7-9
j_call: TRBJ1-5
cdr3_nt: TGTGCCAGCAGTCATAAGGGGGACAGCAATCAGCCCCAGCATTTT
cdr3_aa: CASSHKGDSNQPQHF

d_call: TRBD1
cdr3_length: 14
v_call: TRBV9
j_call: TRBJ1-2
cdr3_nt: TGTGCCAGCAGCGTAGAGCAGGGGGGATATGGCTACACCTTC
cdr3_aa: CASSVEQGGYGYTF

d_call: TRBD2
cdr3_length: 14
v_call: TRBV28
j_call: TRBJ2-5
cdr3_nt: TGTGCCAGCGGCCTTGGGGGGGTGCAAGAGACCCAGTACTTC
cdr3_aa: CASGLGGVQETQYF

d_call: NA
cdr3_length: 14
v_call: TRBV25-1
j_call: TRBJ1-2
cdr3_nt: TGTGCCAGCAGGAGGGGAGGAGACAACTATGGCTACACCTTC
cdr3_aa: CASRRGGDNYGYTF

d_call: NA
cdr3_length: 17
v_call: TRBV2
j_call: TRBJ2-6
cdr3_nt: TGTGCCAGCACGATCGGTCTACCTCGGTCTGGGGCCAACGTCCTGACTTTC
cdr3_aa: CASTIGLPRSGANVLTF

d_call: NA
cdr3_length: 14
v_call: TRBV11-2
j_call: TRBJ2-7
cdr3_nt: TGTGCCAGCAGCTTCGCAAGTAGTTCCTACGAGCAGTACTTC
cdr3_aa: CASSFASSSYEQYF